The next 2 T cell receptor beta chains were all read from a single sample in a study of cytomegalovirus exposure and HLA in healthy donors. PCR employed 60 Vbeta and 13 Jbeta primers. Assay used: immunoSEQ multiplex PCR; TCRdb lists only in-frame clones, some missing. The sample yields about 87,000 clones, 6% to 9% seen once. The sample taken for sequencing was PBMCs. These receptors were taken from a man aged 45-60 years in good health and CMV-seronegative.

This clone was counted between two and nine times. This chain joins TRBV29-1 and TRBJ1-2; 8 bases fit TRBD1. CDR3 length: 11 amino acids. The V gene end was trimmed by 7 bases and the J gene end by 7 bases; junction bases not matched to a gene: 5. Looked up from germline, CDR1 is SQVTM and CDR2 is ANQGSEA. CDR3 sequence: CSAGGAGGYTF. The CDR3 nucleotides are TGCAGCGCAGGGGGCGCGGGTGGCTACACCTTC.

This clone was recorded a few times. The chain couples TRBV2 to TRBJ1-4; D remains unclear. Germline lookup yields CDR1 SNHLY and CDR2 FYNNEI. The length of the CDR3 is 15 residues. Trimming stripped 4 bases from V and 2 bases from J, with 11 bases between. The CDR3 protein is CASSVNSLTNEKLFF. The CDR3 coding sequence is TGTGCCAGCAGTGTCAATTCACTCACTAATGAAAAACTGTTTTTT.